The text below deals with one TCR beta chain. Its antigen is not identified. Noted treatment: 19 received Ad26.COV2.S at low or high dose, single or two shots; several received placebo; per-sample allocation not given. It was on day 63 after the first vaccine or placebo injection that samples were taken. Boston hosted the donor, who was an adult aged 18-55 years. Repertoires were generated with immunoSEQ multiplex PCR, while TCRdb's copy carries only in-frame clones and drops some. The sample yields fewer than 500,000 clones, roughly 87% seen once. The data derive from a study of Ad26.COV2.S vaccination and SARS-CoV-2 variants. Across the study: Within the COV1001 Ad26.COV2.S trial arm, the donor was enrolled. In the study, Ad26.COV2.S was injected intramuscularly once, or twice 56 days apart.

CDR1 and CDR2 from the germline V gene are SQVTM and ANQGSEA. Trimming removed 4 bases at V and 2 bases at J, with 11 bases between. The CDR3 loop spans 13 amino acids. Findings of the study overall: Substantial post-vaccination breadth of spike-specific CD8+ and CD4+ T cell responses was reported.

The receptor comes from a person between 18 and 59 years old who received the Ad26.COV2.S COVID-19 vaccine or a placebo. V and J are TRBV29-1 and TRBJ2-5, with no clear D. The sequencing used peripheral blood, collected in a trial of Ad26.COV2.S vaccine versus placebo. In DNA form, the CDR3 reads TGCAGCGTTGGGAGCAGCCCGCAAGAGACCCAGTACTTC. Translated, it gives CSVGSSPQETQYF.